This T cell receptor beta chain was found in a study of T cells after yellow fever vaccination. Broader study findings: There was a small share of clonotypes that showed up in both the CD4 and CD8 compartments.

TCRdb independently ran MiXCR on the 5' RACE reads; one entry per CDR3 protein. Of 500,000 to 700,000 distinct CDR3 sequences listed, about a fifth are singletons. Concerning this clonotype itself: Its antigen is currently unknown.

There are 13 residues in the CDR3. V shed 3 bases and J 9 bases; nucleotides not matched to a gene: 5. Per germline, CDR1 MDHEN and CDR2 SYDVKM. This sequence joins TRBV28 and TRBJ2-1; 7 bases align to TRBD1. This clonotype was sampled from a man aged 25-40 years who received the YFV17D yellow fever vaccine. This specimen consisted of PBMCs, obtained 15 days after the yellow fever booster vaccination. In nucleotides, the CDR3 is TGTGCCAGCAGTTTGTACAGGGGTGGTGAGCAGTTCTTC. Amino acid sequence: CASSLYRGGEQFF.